Each of the 15 T cell receptor beta chains below was sequenced from the same sample in a study of blood T cells in healthy people across ages. For the second PCR, which ran for about 7 to 12 cycles, a sample-barcoded 5' primer and a J-beta primer mix were used. TCRdb called the 5' RACE reads again in MiXCR, with one record for every CDR3 protein. The repertoire holds about 800,000 distinct CDR3 sequences, with roughly 25% as singletons. These data were also filed under a second study, of T cells of mothers and their children.

Sequenced: blood. These receptors were obtained from a boy aged 10-17 years in good health.

J is TRBJ2-5 and V is TRBV12-3 or TRBV12-4, with TRBD2 matching 7 bases. TRBJ2-1 matches the DNA end more closely, so the J call is doubtful. The CDR3 has 14 amino acids. This chain's CDR3 is CASSFGKREGEQFF. The CDR3 DNA reads as TGTGCCAGCAGTTTTGGAAAGCGGGAAGGTGAGCAGTTCTTC.

V is TRBV27 and J is TRBJ2-5; D might be TRBD2 (5 bases). The last part of the DNA fits TRBJ2-7 better; the J call may be wrong. CDR1 and CDR2 from the germline V gene are MNHEY and SMNVEV (reference sequence). CDR3 length equals 14 residues. As DNA, the CDR3 is TGTGCCAGCAGTTTACGACGGGAAAACTACGAGCAGTACTTC. This translates into CASSLRRENYEQYF.

The V and J genes are TRBV7-2 and TRBJ2-1; 7 bases line up with TRBD1. CDR3 size: 17 residues. J lost 7 bases, V lost 1 base, and 13 bases had no gene match. The germline gives CDR1 SGHTA, CDR2 FQGNSA. The CDR3 region is CASSLGLRGQIKNEQFF. The CDR3, as DNA: TGTGCCAGCAGCTTAGGATTACGGGGACAGATAAAGAATGAGCAGTTCTTC.

This clonotype was found a few times. V and J are TRBV19 and TRBJ2-1; 7 bases fit TRBD1. The length of the CDR3 is 10 residues. Unmatched junction bases numbered 0, after V lost 8 bases and J lost 8 bases. CDR1 LNHDA and CDR2 SQIVND come from the germline V gene (reference sequence). The DNA for the CDR3 is TGTGCCAGTGGACAGGATGAGCAGTTCTTC. Amino acid sequence: CASGQDEQFF.

The chain has TRBV14 and TRBJ2-5; 7 nucleotides align to TRBD2. CDR3 length: 15 residues. The germline CDR1 and CDR2 sequences are SGHDN and FVKESK. The V and J ends lost 2 bases and 2 bases, in that order; junction bases with no gene match: 5. The CDR3 DNA follows: TGTGCCAGCAGCCAATGGCGGGGGACTCAAGAGACCCAGTACTTC. Translated: CASSQWRGTQETQYF.

The chain employs TRBV27 and TRBJ2-1; TRBD2 is a possible D gene (6 bases). The CDR3 has 18 amino acids. Trimming cost V 6 bases and J 2 bases, with 23 bases left between them. Germline loops: CDR1 MNHEY, CDR2 SMNVEV (reference sequence). The CDR3 spells CASRARPRGGAPYNEQFF. CDR3 sequence (DNA): TGTGCCAGCAGGGCCAGGCCCCGTGGAGGGGCGCCCTACAATGAGCAGTTCTTC.

The chain has TRBV7-6 and TRBJ2-1, with D maybe TRBD2 (5 bases). The J call is in doubt because the DNA end fits TRBJ2-5 better. The CDR3 covers 15 residues. Looked up from germline, CDR1 is SGHVS and CDR2 is FNYEAQ. The CDR3 region has the DNA TGTGCCAGCACCCCAGTACCGGGGAATCAAGAGACCCAGTACTTC. Encoded protein: CASTPVPGNQETQYF.

This clonotype was seen only once. The chain couples TRBV7-2 to TRBJ2-1, with TRBD2 as a possible D gene (6 bases). V was pared by 5 bases and J by 0 bases, with 8 bases between. From germline, CDR1 is SGHTA and CDR2 FQGNSA. The CDR3 loop spans 14 amino acids. CDR3 coding DNA: TGTGCCAGCAGCAATAGCGGCTCCTACAATGAGCAGTTCTTC. Translated: CASSNSGSYNEQFF.

V is TRBV10-3 and J is TRBJ1-5, with 7 bases lining up with TRBD1. The ends lost 0 bases at V and 0 bases at J; junction bases unmatched: 5. Germline CDR1 is ENHRY and CDR2 is SYGVKD. CDR3 length: 17 amino acids. Written as DNA, the CDR3 is TGTGCCATCAGTGAGTCGGGGACAGCCGATAGCAATCAGCCCCAGCATTTT. Translated: CAISESGTADSNQPQHF.

The V and J genes are TRBV15 and TRBJ2-1; 11 bases map to TRBD2. Germline CDR1 and CDR2: LNHNV and YYDKDF (reference sequence). V shed 5 bases, J shed 6 bases, and the junction held 15 bases outside the gene matches. The CDR3 runs to 18 residues. CDR3 coding DNA: TGTGCCACCAGCCCCTTGGGATCGACTAGCGGGATCGTCAATGAGCAGTTCTTC. It encodes CATSPLGSTSGIVNEQFF.

The chain has TRBV5-6 and TRBJ2-5, with D hard to call. The J call is uncertain, as TRBJ2-7 better fits the DNA end. Looked up from germline, CDR1 is SGHDT and CDR2 is YYEEEE. CDR3 size: 12 residues. The CDR3 region is CASSLQLYEQYF. CDR3 coding DNA: TGTGCCAGCAGTTTGCAGCTCTACGAGCAGTACTTC.

This clonotype has a handful of counts. The chain combines TRBV28 with TRBJ2-1; D perhaps matches TRBD2 (5 bases). The CDR3 has 14 amino acids. The V gene lost 4 bases and the J gene lost 3 bases, with 10 bases spanning the gap. The germline V gene has CDR1 MDHEN and CDR2 SYDVKM. The CDR3 coding sequence is TGTGCCAGCAGTTCATACCGGGGCTACAATGAGCAGTTCTTC. Translating gives CASSSYRGYNEQFF.

The chain carries TRBV20-1 and TRBJ1-6; 7 bases map to TRBD1. This CDR3 has 14 residues. Germline lookup yields CDR1 DFQATT and CDR2 SNEGSKA (reference sequence). V lost 4 bases to trimming and J lost 10 bases; unmatched junction nucleotides: 10. CDR3 sequence: CSAILDRDSSPLHF. The CDR3 bases are TGCAGTGCTATCCTCGACAGGGACTCGTCACCCCTCCACTTT.

This clonotype was recorded a few times. This rearrangement joins TRBV27 to TRBJ1-2; D is perhaps TRBD1 (5 bases). This CDR3 contains 17 residues. The germline V gene has CDR1 MNHEY and CDR2 SMNVEV (reference sequence). The V end was cut by 2 bases, the J end by 5 bases, with 21 bases between. CDR3 in amino acids: CASSLRSGQGGRYGYTF. The CDR3, as DNA: TGTGCCAGCAGTTTACGATCCGGGCAGGGAGGTCGGTATGGCTACACCTTC.

The chain joins TRBV27 to TRBJ1-3; D is ambiguous. The CDR3 loop spans 15 amino acids. CDR1 and CDR2 from the germline V gene are MNHEY and SMNVEV (reference sequence). The V end lost 10 bases, the J end lost 1 base, and 17 bases lay between the germline ends. The CDR3 DNA sequence: TGTGCCACCGCCCGACGAAAGGATTCTGGAAACACCATATATTTT. Its translation is CATARRKDSGNTIYF.